The clone carrying this T cell receptor (beta chain) was observed a handful of times. The data stem from a study of T cell responses to AZD1222 COVID-19 vaccine. Data came from immunoSEQ multiplex PCR; TCRdb stores just in-frame clones and leaves some out. The table has 100,000 to 140,000 clones, approximately 90% seen once; the top ten hold about 20%. Trimming shortened V by 2 bases and J by 5 bases, and 9 bases separated the two germline ends. The length of the CDR3 is 13 residues. The germline CDR1 and CDR2 sequences are MNHEY and SVGEGT. This TCR was sampled from an adult in good health. Source: peripheral blood, taken on day 0 of AZD1222 vaccination. The genes are TRBV6-2 or TRBV6-3 and TRBJ1-1; D gene unclear. CDR3: CASSYTGRTEAFF. CDR3 DNA: TGTGCCAGCAGTTACACTGGGAGAACTGAAGCTTTCTTT.